This passage covers 2 T cell receptor beta chains from one sample sequenced in a study of CD8 T cells in ankylosing spondylitis. Study findings and constraints: Within ankylosing spondylitis blood, a TCR beta motif made up of under 10 highly homologous variants appeared to be characteristic.

Antigen specificity for these receptors is unknown. MiXCR, run by TCRdb on the 5' RACE reads, gives a single entry per CDR3 protein. The sample lists about 390,000 distinct CDR3 sequences; 20% to 25% were seen once. Sequenced material: blood, either unsorted or a sorted T cell fraction (not recorded which). These receptors were taken from a male donor with ankylosing spondylitis.

V and J are TRBV12-3 or TRBV12-4 and TRBJ2-7, with D possibly TRBD2 on 6 matching bases. The CDR3 totals 16 residues. Trimming took off 6 bases at V and 7 bases at J, with 25 bases between the two ends. The CDR3 loop is CASSLRRAGREGEQYF. In nucleotides, the CDR3 is TGTGCCAGCAGCCTTAGACGTGCCGGGAGAGAGGGGGAGCAGTACTTC.

The rearrangement uses TRBV10-3 and TRBJ2-2; D call uncertain. The V end lost 6 bases, the J end lost 1 base, and 3 bases lay between the germline ends. The CDR3 contains 12 residues. Germline assignment: CDR1 ENHRY and CDR2 SYGVKD. CDR3 nucleotides: TGTGCCATCAGAAGGAACACCGGGGAGCTGTTTTTT. Its protein is CAIRRNTGELFF.